This T cell receptor beta chain derives from a study of T cell changes during pregnancy in multiple sclerosis. Per germline, CDR1 SGHDT and CDR2 YYEEEE. Trimming stripped 6 bases from V and 1 base from J, with 10 bases between. The CDR3 length is 13 residues. Here immunoSEQ multiplex PCR was the method, and the copy in TCRdb shows in-frame clones only, minus some. The table shows about 72,000 clones, with 75% to 95% occurring only once. Source: peripheral blood, taken in the third trimester of pregnancy. The receptor was derived from a female donor in good health, enrolled as a control in a pregnancy study. V usage is TRBV5-6 and J usage is TRBJ2-5, with a possible D match to TRBD1 (6 bases). This CDR3 reads CASKRTVQETQYF. The CDR3 coding sequence is TGTGCCAGCAAAAGGACAGTCCAAGAGACCCAGTACTTC.